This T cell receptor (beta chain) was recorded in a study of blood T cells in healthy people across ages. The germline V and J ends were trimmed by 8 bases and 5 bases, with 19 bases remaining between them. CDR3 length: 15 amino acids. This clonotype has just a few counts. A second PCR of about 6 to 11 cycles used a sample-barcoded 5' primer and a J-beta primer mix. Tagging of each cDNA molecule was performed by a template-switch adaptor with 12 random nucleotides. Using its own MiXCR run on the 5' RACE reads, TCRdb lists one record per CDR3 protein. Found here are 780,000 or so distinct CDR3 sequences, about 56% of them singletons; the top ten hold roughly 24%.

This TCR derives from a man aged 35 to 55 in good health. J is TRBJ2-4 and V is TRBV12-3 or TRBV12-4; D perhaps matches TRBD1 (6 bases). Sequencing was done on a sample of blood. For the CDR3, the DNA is TGTGCCAGCTGCAAAAAACAGGGTCCCCAAAACATTCAGTACTTC. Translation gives CASCKKQGPQNIQYF.